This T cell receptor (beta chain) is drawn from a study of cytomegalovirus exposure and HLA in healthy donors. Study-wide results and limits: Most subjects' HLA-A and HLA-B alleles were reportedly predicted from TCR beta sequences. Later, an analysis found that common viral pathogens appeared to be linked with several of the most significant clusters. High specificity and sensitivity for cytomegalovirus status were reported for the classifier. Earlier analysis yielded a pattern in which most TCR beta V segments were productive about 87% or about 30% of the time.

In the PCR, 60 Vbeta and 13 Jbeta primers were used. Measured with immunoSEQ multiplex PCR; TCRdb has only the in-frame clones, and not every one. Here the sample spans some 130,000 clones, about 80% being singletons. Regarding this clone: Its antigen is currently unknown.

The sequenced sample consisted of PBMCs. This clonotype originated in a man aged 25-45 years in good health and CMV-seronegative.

As DNA, the CDR3 is TGTGCCAGCAGTTCCACACTCCGGGACAGGGCGGGCTATGGCTACACCTTC. Amino acids: CASSSTLRDRAGYGYTF. V gene TRBV28 combines with J gene TRBJ1-2; TRBD1 matches at 9 bases. Germline values: CDR1 MDHEN, CDR2 SYDVKM. After removal of 4 bases from V and 4 bases from J, the junction contained 13 bases not matched to a gene. The CDR3 totals 17 residues.